The clone carrying this T cell receptor (beta chain) was observed many times. Its specificity is not known. This entry belongs to a study of T cells in Graves' hyperthyroidism and ophthalmopathy. Whole-study results and caveats: Most clonotypes expanded in the thyroid (above 0.001) were also present in blood.

Authors of the study amplified TCR beta CDR3 regions from RNA transcripts. A set of HTBI primers served as the primers for a first-round RT-PCR of the TCR CDR3. A single record per CDR3 protein comes from TCRdb applying MiXCR to the multiplex PCR reads. The sample gives roughly 300,000 distinct CDR3 sequences, approximately 15% of which show up once; around 24% is in the top ten. A lack of ophthalmopathy progression within 18 months defined stable Graves' hyperthyroidism. Sequencing was carried out using blood. The receptor was isolated from a woman aged 30 to 39 with Graves' hyperthyroidism.

The CDR3 spells CASRTPRTGKGDTQYF. CDR3 sequence (DNA): TGTGCCAGCAGGACTCCCCGGACAGGGAAAGGAGATACGCAGTATTTT. This rearrangement joins TRBV28 to TRBJ2-3, with 8 bases fitting TRBD1. The V gene's germline CDR1 is MDHEN and CDR2 SYDVKM. The CDR3 has 16 residues. Trimming removed 6 bases from V and 5 bases from J; junction bases left unmatched: 13.